These 18 T cell receptor beta chains originate from one sample sequenced in a study of cytomegalovirus exposure and HLA in healthy donors. Amplification used 60 Vbeta primers and 13 Jbeta primers. Produced via immunoSEQ multiplex PCR; TCRdb's table is partial and in-frame only. Of 120,000 to 150,000 clones detected, around four fifths appear once; the ten largest clones hold 2% to 2.5%. Sequences were obtained from PBMCs. These TCRs come from a young man in good health and CMV-seronegative.

This clone appeared once. CDR3 nucleotide sequence: TGTGCCAGCAGGACGGACTGGTACGAGCAGTACTTC. This sequence encodes CASRTDWYEQYF. This chain joins TRBV2 and TRBJ2-7; maybe TRBD2 (5 bases). Germline-derived CDR1 and CDR2 are SNHLY and FYNNEI. Trimming took off 6 bases at V and 4 bases at J, with 10 bases between the two ends. The CDR3 spans 12 residues.

The V call is TRBV5-1, the J call TRBJ2-5, with 8 bases lining up with TRBD2. The CDR3 is 17 amino acids. V was clipped by 5 bases and J by 4 bases; unmatched bases: 16. Per germline, CDR1 SGHRS and CDR2 YFSETQ. The CDR3 spells CASSLPPRTSSGETQYF. The CDR3 bases are TGCGCCAGCAGTTTACCCCCACGGACTAGCTCGGGAGAGACCCAGTACTTC.

V is TRBV28 and J is TRBJ2-5, with 13 nucleotides matching TRBD2. The germline gives CDR1 MDHEN, CDR2 SYDVKM. Losses at the gene ends were 5 bases for V and 7 bases for J; bases not matched to a gene: 1. The CDR3 loop spans 13 amino acids. CDR3 region: CASSRTSGGTQYF. In DNA form, the CDR3 reads TGTGCCAGCAGTAGGACTAGCGGGGGGACCCAGTACTTC.

The V gene is TRBV7-3, the J gene TRBJ2-2; 8 bases line up with TRBD2. The V segment lost 0 bases and the J segment 2 bases; nucleotides outside the gene matches: 8. Per the germline V gene, CDR1 is SGHTA and CDR2 is FQGTGA. CDR3 size: 18 residues. The CDR3 DNA follows: TGTGCCAGCAGCTTAACGGGGGGGGCGGGAGGCAACACCGGGGAGCTGTTTTTT. Translation: CASSLTGGAGGNTGELFF.

The J gene is TRBJ2-3, the V gene TRBV19, with 13 bases that match TRBD2. The germline CDR1 and CDR2 sequences are LNHDA and SQIVND (reference sequence). V lost 1 base, J lost 6 bases, and 4 bases stayed unmatched. CDR3 length equals 16 residues. The CDR3 sequence: CASSIAGTSGMDTQYF. DNA of the CDR3: TGTGCCAGTAGTATAGCCGGGACTAGCGGGATGGATACGCAGTATTTT.

This clone was observed a handful of times. This sequence joins TRBV6-1 and TRBJ1-1, with TRBD1 as a possible D gene (6 bases). Germline assignment: CDR1 MNHNS and CDR2 SASEGT. This CDR3 spans 13 amino acids. The V end lost 0 bases, the J end lost 11 bases, and 13 bases lay between the germline ends. The CDR3 DNA is TGTGCCAGCAGTGAAGCTCCACAGGGTCGGGCTTTCTTT. Encoded protein: CASSEAPQGRAFF.

This clone was detected once. The rearrangement links TRBV15 to TRBJ1-5; possible D gene TRBD1, 6 bases. Germline CDR1 LNHNV, CDR2 YYDKDF (reference sequence). The V and J ends lost 1 base and 4 bases respectively, with 14 bases between them. CDR3 size: 16 residues. DNA for the CDR3: TGTGCCACCAGCAGAGGGGGGGGCTGGGGGAATCAGCCCCAGCATTTT. It translates to CATSRGGGWGNQPQHF. The variable domain in full, with the rest retrieved from reference TRBV15 and TRBJ1-5, is DAMVIQNPRYQVTQFGKPVTLSCSQTLNHNVMYWYQQKSSQAPKLLFHYYDKDFNNEADTPDNFQSRRPNTSFCFLDIRSPGLGDTAMYLCATSRGGGWGNQPQHFGDGTRLSIL.

The chain couples TRBV27 to TRBJ2-5, with no clear D. V lost 2 bases and J lost 2, with 3 bases in between. CDR3 length: 12 residues. Germline V gene sequence: CDR1 MNHEY, CDR2 SMNVEV (reference sequence). The DNA for the CDR3 is TGTGCCAGCAGTTTACCGCAAGAGACCCAGTACTTC. This translates into CASSLPQETQYF.

The chain employs TRBV10-3 and TRBJ2-5, with 7 bases that match TRBD2. Germline V gene data show CDR1 as ENHRY and CDR2 as SYGVKD. V gave up 11 bases and J gave up 3 bases; unmatched junction bases: 9. The CDR3 is 13 amino acids. The CDR3 region has the DNA TGTGCCTCCACCGGGACTACCGAAGAGACCCAGTACTTC. The encoded protein is CASTGTTEETQYF.

The rearrangement links TRBV28 to TRBJ2-1, with TRBD2 matching 11 bases. CDR1 and CDR2 from the germline V gene are MDHEN and SYDVKM. The CDR3 totals 16 residues. The J segment lost 4 bases and the V segment lost 5 bases, leaving 7 bases of the junction unmatched. The CDR3 DNA is TGTGCCAGCAGTCCCCGACTAGCGGGACGTTACAATGAGCAGTTCTTC. Its protein is CASSPRLAGRYNEQFF. Combining the CDR3 with reference TRBV28 and TRBJ2-1 gives the whole variable domain DVKVTQSSRYLVKRTGEKVFLECVQDMDHENMFWYRQDPGLGLRLIYFSYDVKMKEKGDIPEGYSVSREKKERFSLILESASTNQTSMYLCASSPRLAGRYNEQFFGPGTRLTVL.

V gene TRBV6-6 combines with J gene TRBJ1-4; weak D call: TRBD1 (6 bases). This CDR3 comprises 14 residues. Germline V gives CDR1 MNHNY, CDR2 SVGAGI (reference sequence). V was cut by 7 bases and J by 0 bases, with 9 bases left in between. CDR3 region: CASTGTTTNEKLFF. CDR3 sequence (DNA): TGTGCCAGCACCGGGACAACAACTAATGAAAAACTGTTTTTT.

The table lists this clone with a count of one. This chain connects TRBV7-9 to TRBJ2-1; 10 positions agree with TRBD1. V gave up 4 bases and J gave up 8 bases; unmatched junction bases: 5. Germline-derived CDR1 and CDR2 are SEHNR and FQNEAQ (reference sequence). This CDR3 is 14 amino acids long. The CDR3 coding sequence is TGTGCCAGCAGCTCGGGACAGGGGTGGGATGAGCAGTTCTTC. Translating gives CASSSGQGWDEQFF.

The chain employs TRBV6-5 and TRBJ2-1, with 8 bases that match TRBD2. V shed 10 bases and J 5 bases; nucleotides not matched to a gene: 10. CDR3 length: 14 amino acids. In germline, CDR1 is MNHEY, CDR2 SVGAGI. CDR3 residues: CATEGLAGNNEQFF. The DNA of the CDR3 is TGTGCCACCGAAGGACTAGCAGGGAACAATGAGCAGTTCTTC.

The V gene is TRBV4-1, the J gene TRBJ2-7; no reliable D call. CDR3 size: 13 residues. CDR1 is MGHRA and CDR2 is YSYEKL in the germline V gene. V was pared by 1 base and J by 0 bases, with 4 bases between. The CDR3 loop is CASSQVYSYEQYF. In nucleotides, the CDR3 is TGCGCCAGCAGCCAAGTATACTCCTACGAGCAGTACTTC.

The V call is TRBV10-3, the J call TRBJ1-2; TRBD1 matches at 7 bases. Germline CDR1 is ENHRY and CDR2 is SYGVKD. V was pared by 10 bases and J by 6 bases, with 14 bases of the junction left unmatched. This CDR3 is built from 14 residues. CDR3 amino acids: CATQGFDRVHGYTF. The DNA of the CDR3 is TGTGCCACCCAGGGATTCGACAGGGTTCATGGCTACACCTTC.

The chain joins TRBV5-6 to TRBJ2-7, with TRBD1 as a possible D gene (5 bases). The germline gives CDR1 SGHDT, CDR2 YYEEEE. The CDR3 totals 15 residues. Trimming removed 2 bases from V and 2 bases from J, with 14 bases in between. The CDR3 is CASSFGRAGPYEQYF. DNA for the CDR3: TGTGCCAGCAGCTTCGGCCGGGCAGGGCCCTACGAGCAGTACTTC.

The chain recombines TRBV4-1 with TRBJ2-2; no definite D call. The V end lost 1 base, the J end lost 5 bases, and 8 bases lay between the germline ends. This CDR3 region has 14 residues. Germline-derived CDR1 and CDR2 are MGHRA and YSYEKL. CDR3 sequence reads: CASSQVLVTGELFF. CDR3 nucleotide sequence: TGCGCCAGCAGCCAAGTATTAGTAACCGGGGAGCTGTTTTTT.

The chain employs TRBV18 and TRBJ2-6; D ambiguous. This CDR3 has 16 residues. The germline CDR1 and CDR2 sequences are KGHSH and LQKENI. Trimming removed 5 bases from V and 0 bases from J, with 11 bases in between. In DNA form, the CDR3 reads TGTGCCAGCTCAATTAGCACACCCTCTGGGGCCAACGTCCTGACTTTC. Protein: CASSISTPSGANVLTF. The full variable domain, completed using reference TRBV18 and TRBJ2-6, is NAGVMQNPRHLVRRRGQEARLRCSPMKGHSHVYWYRQLPEEGLKFMVYLQKENIIDESGMPKERFSAEFPKEGPSILRIQQVVRGDSAAYFCASSISTPSGANVLTFGAGSRLTVL.